The 30 T cell receptor beta chains listed next were all sequenced from one sample in a study of CD8 T cells in ankylosing spondylitis. TCRdb fed the 5' RACE reads into MiXCR, producing one record per CDR3 protein. The sample consists of about 260,000 distinct CDR3 sequences, roughly 20% of them appearing once. Sequences were obtained from blood, either unsorted or a sorted T cell fraction (not recorded which). The receptors originated from a male donor with ankylosing spondylitis or in good health (not recorded which).

In this sample, this clonotype turned up many times. The chain uses TRBV7-9 and TRBJ2-1; D might be TRBD2 (6 bases). Trimming stripped 1 base from V and 8 bases from J, with 18 bases between. Germline V gene data show CDR1 as SEHNR and CDR2 as FQNEAQ (reference sequence). CDR3 length: 16 amino acids. The CDR3 coding sequence is TGTGCCAGCAGCTTAGGATCCGGGCGGGATAAGGATGAGCAGTTCTTC. It yields the protein CASSLGSGRDKDEQFF.

This clonotype occurred many times. The chain uses TRBV20-1 and TRBJ2-5; TRBD1 agrees at 9 bases. CDR1 is DFQATT and CDR2 is SNEGSKA in the germline V gene (reference sequence). CDR3 length: 16 amino acids. V lost 0 bases and J lost 5; bases outside the gene matches: 10. CDR3 DNA: TGCAGTGCTAGAGACCCGTCCACAGGGGGCGGTGAGACCCAGTACTTC. Its translation is CSARDPSTGGGETQYF.

This clonotype was detected ten times or more. The V and J genes are TRBV5-1 and TRBJ2-3; TRBD1 agrees at 7 bases. Per the germline V gene, CDR1 is SGHRS and CDR2 is YFSETQ. J was trimmed by 15 bases and V by 4 bases; bases with no gene match: 17. The length of the CDR3 is 14 residues. As DNA, the CDR3 is TGCGCCAGCAGCCCAACTACAGGGGTTAGCAAGCCTTATTTT. Translation: CASSPTTGVSKPYF. Full variable domain (remainder filled in from reference TRBV5-1 and TRBJ2-3): KAGVTQTPRYLIKTRGQQVTLSCSPISGHRSVSWYQQTPGQGLQFLFEYFSETQRNKGNFPGRFSGRQFSNSRSEMNVSTLELGDSALYLCASSPTTGVSKPYFGPGTRLTVL.

This clonotype was detected ten times or more. The rearrangement links TRBV29-1 to TRBJ2-3; the D is unclear. V dropped 7 bases and J dropped 3 bases, with 8 bases sitting between them. Per the germline V gene, CDR1 is SQVTM and CDR2 is ANQGSEA. The CDR3 contains 11 residues. The CDR3 DNA is TGCAGCGCCGGAATGACAGATACGCAGTATTTT. Translated, it gives CSAGMTDTQYF.

This clonotype was counted only a few times. The junction departs from germline at one end; a sequencing error may be responsible. CDR3 loop: CASSVGGGGAEDF. DNA for the CDR3: TGTGCCAGCAGCGTAGGGGGCGGAGGGGCTGAGGATTTT. This chain uses TRBV9 with TRBJ2-3; perhaps TRBD2 as D (6 bases). This CDR3 has 13 residues. The germline CDR1 and CDR2 sequences are SGDLS and YYNGEE.

This chain uses TRBV5-1 with TRBJ2-7, with 7 nucleotides matching TRBD2. V shed 1 base, J shed 0 bases, and the junction held 13 bases outside the gene matches. The CDR3 covers 18 residues. CDR1 and CDR2 from the germline V gene are SGHRS and YFSETQ. In DNA, the CDR3 is TGCGCCAGCAGCTTGAGGAGGCCGGGGGGACCCAGCTCCTACGAGCAGTACGTC. Amino acids: CASSLRRPGGPSSYEQYV.

The genes are TRBV20-1 and TRBJ1-5; tentative D call: TRBD1 (5 bases). CDR1 is DFQATT, CDR2 SNEGSKA, per germline (reference sequence). The length of the CDR3 is 14 residues. Trimming took off 4 bases at V and 3 bases at J, with 13 bases between the two ends. CDR3 bases: TGCAGTGCTATACCCAGGGTTCCCAATCAGCCCCAGCATTTT. This translates into CSAIPRVPNQPQHF.

The J gene is TRBJ2-7, the V gene TRBV5-5; 7 bases map to TRBD1. There are 15 residues in the CDR3. V trimming: 3 bases; J trimming: 4 bases; junction bases outside the gene matches: 10. Germline values: CDR1 SGHKS, CDR2 YYEKEE (reference sequence). CDR3 bases: TGTGCCAGCAGCTCCCCCGGACAGGCCTCGTACGAGCAGTACGTC. Encoded protein: CASSSPGQASYEQYV.

This rearrangement joins TRBV12-3 or TRBV12-4 to TRBJ1-1; TRBD1 matches 9 bases. The V and J ends lost 6 bases and 5 bases, in that order; junction bases with no gene match: 7. The CDR3 covers 14 residues. The CDR3 DNA reads as TGTGCCAGCAGCCGGACAGGGGAGCCTACTGAAGCTTTCTTT. It yields the protein CASSRTGEPTEAFF.

The CDR3 DNA follows: TGCAGTGCCTCCAGGGTAGGTGGCTACACCTTC. Its protein is CSASRVGGYTF. V usage is TRBV20-1 and J usage is TRBJ1-2; D is possibly TRBD1 (5 bases). The V end was cut by 6 bases, the J end by 7 bases, with 12 bases between. The germline CDR1 and CDR2 sequences are DFQATT and SNEGSKA (reference sequence). This CDR3 has 11 amino acids.

The V and J genes are TRBV14 and TRBJ2-2; possible D gene TRBD1, 5 bases. This CDR3 is built from 17 residues. V gave up 0 bases and J gave up 0 bases, with 11 bases separating them. The germline CDR1 and CDR2 sequences are SGHDN and FVKESK. This CDR3 reads CASSQDWGFANTGELFF. The CDR3 DNA follows: TGTGCCAGCAGCCAAGACTGGGGCTTCGCGAACACCGGGGAGCTGTTTTTT.

There are a few counts of this clonotype. V is TRBV2 and J is TRBJ2-3; 7 bases are shared with TRBD2. The V gene end was trimmed by 6 bases and the J gene end by 0 bases; junction bases not matched to a gene: 15. Germline values: CDR1 SNHLY, CDR2 FYNNEI. This CDR3 has 18 residues. The CDR3 DNA sequence: TGTGCCAGCAGCCCGGGGTGGGGCTCTAGCGGTAGCACAGATACGCAGTATTTT. Translation gives CASSPGWGSSGSTDTQYF. Based on the CDR3 plus reference TRBV2 and TRBJ2-3, the full variable domain is EPEVTQTPSHQVTQMGQEVILRCVPISNHLYFYWYRQILGQKVEFLVSFYNNEISEKSEIFDDQFSVERPDGSNFTLKIRSTKLEDSAMYFCASSPGWGSSGSTDTQYFGPGTRLTVL.

The chain links TRBV20-1 to TRBJ1-5; D is possibly TRBD1 (6 bases). CDR1 and CDR2 (germline): DFQATT, SNEGSKA (reference sequence). V lost 6 bases and J 3 bases, leaving 12 bases between the germline ends. The CDR3 is made up of 13 amino acids. The CDR3 spells CSAGGGDNQPQHF. In nucleotides, the CDR3 is TGCAGTGCCGGGGGCGGAGACAATCAGCCCCAGCATTTT.

The chain recombines TRBV7-8 with TRBJ1-1; a possible D gene is TRBD1 (6 bases). V lost 6 bases and J 0 bases, leaving 11 bases between the germline ends. The length of the CDR3 is 14 residues. Germline V lookup: CDR1 SGHVS, CDR2 FQNEAQ. DNA of the CDR3: TGTGCCAGCAGGTTCCGGGACATGAACACTGAAGCTTTCTTT. This translates into CASRFRDMNTEAFF.

As for this clonotype: One end of the junction does not line up with germline, which may come from a read error. The chain employs TRBV12-3 or TRBV12-4 and TRBJ2-5, with 10 bases identical to TRBD1. This CDR3 region has 14 residues. The CDR3 DNA sequence: TGTGCCTGCAGTGGGGACAGGGGCCAAGAGACCCAGTACTTC. Amino acids: CACSGDRGQETQYF.

This clonotype has just a few counts. The chain joins TRBV6-1 to TRBJ1-1; TRBD1 might be the D (5 bases). The germline V gene has CDR1 MNHNS and CDR2 SASEGT. V lost 6 bases to trimming and J lost 3 bases, with 8 bases between them. The CDR3 is 12 amino acids. The CDR3 here is CASRRGDTEAFF. CDR3 in DNA: TGTGCCAGCAGGAGGGGAGACACTGAAGCTTTCTTT.

A few counts support this clonotype. The chain couples TRBV15 to TRBJ1-1; TRBD1 might be the D (6 bases). V was cut by 6 bases and J by 4 bases, with 15 bases left in between. Germline V gene sequence: CDR1 LNHNV, CDR2 YYDKDF (reference sequence). The CDR3 consists of 14 residues. The chain's CDR3 is CATSQGTWGTEAFF. The CDR3 DNA follows: TGTGCCACCAGTCAGGGGACTTGGGGCACTGAAGCTTTCTTT. The whole variable domain, filled in from reference TRBV15 and TRBJ1-1, reads DAMVIQNPRYQVTQFGKPVTLSCSQTLNHNVMYWYQQKSSQAPKLLFHYYDKDFNNEADTPDNFQSRRPNTSFCFLDIRSPGLGDTAMYLCATSQGTWGTEAFFGQGTRLTVV.

The V gene is TRBV29-1, the J gene TRBJ2-1; D may be TRBD2 (8 bases). Between the trimmed V and J ends, which lost 6 bases and 4 bases, there was a span of 25 bases. The length of the CDR3 is 17 residues. Germline CDR1 reads SQVTM; CDR2 reads ANQGSEA. The CDR3 DNA reads TGCAGCGTATCCAGGGGGAAAGCGGGAGAGGTTTACAATGAGCAGTTCTTC. Encoded protein: CSVSRGKAGEVYNEQFF.

This clonotype was observed once. The chain combines TRBV4-2 with TRBJ2-5, with 7 bases identical to TRBD1. This CDR3 spans 16 amino acids. Germline V gene lookup returns CDR1 LGHNA and CDR2 YNFKEQ. V lost 3 bases, J lost 5 bases, and 12 bases stayed unmatched. CDR3 loop: CASSQMGQNPWETQYF. CDR3 sequence (DNA): TGTGCCAGCAGCCAGATGGGACAGAACCCCTGGGAGACCCAGTACTTC.

This clonotype was seen a few times. The chain has TRBV5-1 and TRBJ2-3; D might be TRBD1 (6 bases). The CDR3 consists of 14 residues. With 4 bases removed from V and 2 bases from J, the gap between germline ends came to 11 bases. Germline V CDR1 and CDR2: SGHRS, YFSETQ. CDR3 loop: CASSLRTVTDTQYF. CDR3 in DNA: TGCGCCAGCAGCCTGAGGACAGTCACAGATACGCAGTATTTT.

This clonotype was detected only a few times. The chain couples TRBV5-1 to TRBJ2-1; 8 positions agree with TRBD2. The trim removed 4 bases at V and 6 bases at J, leaving 9 bases unmatched. CDR1 is SGHRS and CDR2 is YFSETQ in the germline V gene. CDR3 length: 15 residues. DNA of the CDR3: TGCGCCAGCAGCACCGGGACTAGTGAGGCCAATGAGCAGTTCTTC. Encoded protein: CASSTGTSEANEQFF.

This chain joins TRBV12-3 or TRBV12-4 and TRBJ2-3, with 9 bases that match TRBD2. Trimming at V came to 3 bases and at J to 4 bases, leaving 8 bases not matched to a gene. The CDR3 length is 16 residues. The CDR3 DNA follows: TGTGCCAGCAGTTTCCTGCCAGCGGGGGGTGCAGATACGCAGTATTTT. Translation gives CASSFLPAGGADTQYF.

This clonotype showed up just a few times. CDR3 amino acids: CASRFEITDTQYF. The CDR3 DNA is TGTGCCAGCCGATTTGAGATCACAGATACGCAGTATTTT. The V gene is TRBV6-2 or TRBV6-3, the J gene TRBJ2-3; D is unclear. Per germline, CDR1 MNHEY and CDR2 SVGEGT. The CDR3 is made up of 13 amino acids. V shed 8 bases and J shed 2 bases, with 11 bases lying between them.

Here the CDR3 DNA reads TGCAGTGTAGAGGGGGTAGCGGGATACAATGAGCAGTTCTTC. It is translated as CSVEGVAGYNEQFF. The chain recombines TRBV20-1 with TRBJ2-1; 8 bases match TRBD2. CDR1 is DFQATT, CDR2 SNEGSKA, per germline (reference sequence). CDR3 length equals 14 residues. With V trimmed by 7 bases and J by 4 bases, 9 bases remained unmatched.

This clonotype occurred many times. DNA for the CDR3: TGCGCCAGCAGCTGGGACAGTAGCTCCTACAATGAGCAGTTCTTC. The encoded protein is CASSWDSSSYNEQFF. The rearrangement joins TRBV5-1 to TRBJ2-1; 7 nucleotides align to TRBD1. Trimming at V came to 3 bases and at J to 0 bases, leaving 3 bases not matched to a gene. Germline assignment: CDR1 SGHRS and CDR2 YFSETQ. The CDR3 sequence is 15 residues long.

This clonotype was found many times. The chain carries TRBV12-3 or TRBV12-4 and TRBJ2-1; 11 positions agree with TRBD2. V dropped 2 bases and J dropped 3; count of bases not matched to a gene: 9. The CDR3 has 18 residues. In DNA, the CDR3 is TGTGCCAGCAGTTTACGGCTAGCGGGGGGAAATGGCTACAATGAGCAGTTCTTC. It specifies CASSLRLAGGNGYNEQFF.

This chain uses TRBV23-1 with TRBJ2-2, with TRBD2 matching 13 bases. TRBV23-1 is an ORF, and what it does is uncertain. The junction had 3 bases not matched to a gene; V was cut back by 4 bases and J by 4 bases. The CDR3 has 16 amino acids. CDR3 amino acids: CASSRGLAGVTGELFF. In nucleotides, the CDR3 is TGCGCCAGCAGTCGTGGACTAGCGGGAGTCACCGGGGAGCTGTTTTTT.

This clonotype was counted at least ten times. For the CDR3, the DNA is TGCAGTGCTAGAGGGCAGGAGACCCAGTACTTC. Its translation is CSARGQETQYF. The chain combines TRBV20-1 with TRBJ2-5; D gene unclear. The CDR3 totals 11 residues. V was trimmed by 1 base and J by 5 bases, leaving 5 bases between them. Germline CDR1 and CDR2: DFQATT and SNEGSKA (reference sequence).

V gene TRBV5-1 combines with J gene TRBJ1-1; a possible D gene is TRBD1 (6 bases). Germline values: CDR1 SGHRS, CDR2 YFSETQ. The CDR3 is made up of 13 amino acids. CDR3 in DNA: TGCGTCACCATGGACAGCTTGAACACTGAAGCTTTCTTT. Encoded protein: CVTMDSLNTEAFF.

There are a few counts of this clonotype. This chain links TRBV6-2 or TRBV6-3 with TRBJ2-6, with 8 bases that match TRBD1. From germline, CDR1 is MNHEY and CDR2 SVGEGT. With 0 bases clipped from V and 0 bases from J, the junction kept 13 bases outside the gene matches. The CDR3 loop spans 21 amino acids. The CDR3 sequence: CASSYSSQDAGGPSGANVLTF. In DNA form, the CDR3 reads TGTGCCAGCAGTTACTCTTCCCAAGATGCAGGGGGCCCCTCTGGGGCCAACGTCCTGACTTTC.